These 27 T cell receptor beta chains share one sample of origin, sequenced in a study of blood T cell repertoires in COVID-19 (dated by TCRdb to the early 2020s). Libraries were constructed by the immunoSEQ multiplex PCR assay. TCRdb re-hosts the immuneACCESS table, in-frame sequences only. Its copies lack some clones; in the studies checked, an unresolved V gene accounts for under half of them, and the cause for the rest is not known. This sample is represented by 200,000 to 250,000 clones; roughly four fifths of them were singletons. Jointly, the top ten make up approximately 4.8% of the sample. Sequenced input: peripheral blood. Source of these receptors: a woman aged 70-85 years with acute or convalescent COVID-19.

The chain carries TRBV7-2 and TRBJ1-2; D may be TRBD1 (6 bases). This CDR3 comprises 17 residues. The V end was cut by 2 bases, the J end by 5 bases, with 21 bases between. Germline loops: CDR1 SGHTA, CDR2 FQGNSA. This CDR3 is CASSLTGTKGPLYGYTF. The CDR3 bases are TGTGCCAGCAGCTTAACAGGGACCAAGGGGCCGCTATATGGCTACACCTTC.

The chain recombines TRBV7-9 with TRBJ1-3; unclear D gene. V dropped 2 bases and J dropped 0 bases, with 5 bases sitting between them. The V gene's germline CDR1 is SEHNR and CDR2 FQNEAQ (reference sequence). This CDR3 comprises 14 residues. The CDR3 DNA is TGTGCCAGCAGCTTAATGGCCTCTGGAAACACCATATATTTT. Amino acids: CASSLMASGNTIYF.

The rearrangement links TRBV10-2 to TRBJ1-2, with a tentative D call TRBD1 (6 bases). The CDR3 extends over 12 amino acids. V was clipped by 10 bases and J by 2 bases, with 11 bases between them. The germline CDR1 and CDR2 sequences are WSHSY and SAAADI. The CDR3 region has the DNA TGCGCCACTACGGACAGAAACTATGGCTACACCTTC. Translation: CATTDRNYGYTF.

The chain recombines TRBV29-1 with TRBJ1-2; no reliable D call. This CDR3 spans 11 amino acids. Trimming took off 4 bases at V and 4 bases at J, with 7 bases between the two ends. Germline loops: CDR1 SQVTM, CDR2 ANQGSEA. This chain's CDR3 is CSVVSAYGYTF. CDR3 nucleotide sequence: TGCAGCGTTGTCAGCGCCTATGGCTACACCTTC.

This chain connects TRBV27 to TRBJ2-7; 10 positions agree with TRBD1. The CDR3 is made up of 16 amino acids. Germline V CDR1 and CDR2: MNHEY, SMNVEV (reference sequence). The V and J ends lost 3 bases and 5 bases, in that order; junction bases with no gene match: 10. CDR3 protein: CASSFNLGQGKNEQYF. The DNA of the CDR3 is TGTGCCAGCAGTTTTAATCTGGGACAGGGGAAAAACGAGCAGTACTTC.

The chain joins TRBV5-8 to TRBJ1-5; 11 bases fit TRBD1. The CDR3 length is 14 residues. The V gene's germline CDR1 is SGHTS and CDR2 YDEGEE. The trim removed 6 bases at V and 6 bases at J, leaving 5 bases unmatched. The CDR3 is CASNLGTGGQPQHF. CDR3 bases: TGTGCCAGCAACCTTGGGACAGGGGGTCAGCCCCAGCATTTT.

This chain uses TRBV6-5 with TRBJ2-5; 8 bases align to TRBD2. The germline V gene has CDR1 MNHEY and CDR2 SVGAGI. The length of the CDR3 is 13 residues. Trimming cost V 4 bases and J 5 bases; bases outside gene matches: 3. The CDR3 nucleotides read TGTGCCAGCAGTTTCGGGGGGGCCGAGACCCAGTACTTC. Its translation: CASSFGGAETQYF.

This chain uses TRBV27 with TRBJ1-2; D might be TRBD1 (6 bases). The CDR3 extends over 16 amino acids. The V end lost 6 bases, the J end lost 2 bases, and 19 bases lay between the germline ends. Per the germline V gene, CDR1 is MNHEY and CDR2 is SMNVEV (reference sequence). CDR3 DNA: TGTGCCAGCAGAGGAAACAGGGAGAGGAGAAACTATGGCTACACCTTC. Amino acids: CASRGNRERRNYGYTF.

J is TRBJ2-7 and V is TRBV7-2, with 7 bases fitting TRBD2. This CDR3 has 15 amino acids. The ends lost 1 base at V and 4 bases at J; junction bases unmatched: 7. Germline-derived CDR1 and CDR2 are SGHTA and FQGNSA. CDR3 in amino acids: CASSLVSGDPYEQYF. CDR3 bases: TGTGCCAGCAGCTTAGTGAGCGGGGACCCTTACGAGCAGTACTTC. Supplemented by reference TRBV7-2 and TRBJ2-7, the full variable domain reads GAGVSQSPSNKVTEKGKDVELRCDPISGHTALYWYRQSLGQGLEFLIYFQGNSAPDKSGLPSDRFSAERTGGSVSTLTIQRTQQEDSAVYLCASSLVSGDPYEQYFGPGTRLTVT.

The V and J genes are TRBV5-6 and TRBJ2-5; D perhaps matches TRBD2 (6 bases). In germline, CDR1 is SGHDT, CDR2 YYEEEE. CDR3 length: 14 amino acids. V gave up 4 bases and J gave up 1 base, with 11 bases separating them. CDR3 protein: CASSQGLFQETQYF. The CDR3 DNA follows: TGTGCCAGCAGCCAGGGACTCTTCCAAGAGACCCAGTACTTC.

The chain combines TRBV6-2 or TRBV6-3 with TRBJ1-2; 7 bases fit TRBD1. CDR1 and CDR2 from the germline V gene are MNHEY and SVGEGT. V gave up 5 bases and J gave up 1 base; unmatched junction bases: 10. CDR3 length: 16 residues. The CDR3: CASSDDGQAYNYGYTF. The CDR3 nucleotides are TGTGCCAGCAGTGACGACGGACAGGCTTATAACTATGGCTACACCTTC.

Here the CDR3 reads CASSPGQGLSVGYTF. The CDR3, as DNA: TGCGCCAGCAGCCCGGGACAGGGCCTCTCTGTTGGCTACACCTTC. The chain joins TRBV5-1 to TRBJ1-2, with TRBD1 matching over 9 bases. The CDR3 loop spans 15 amino acids. Germline trimming cut 4 bases from V and 7 bases from J; bases unmatched to any gene: 11. Germline V gives CDR1 SGHRS, CDR2 YFSETQ.

This clone was observed once. The rearrangement links TRBV2 to TRBJ2-3, with D possibly being TRBD2 (5 bases). The V gene lost 4 bases and the J gene lost 0 bases, with 8 bases spanning the gap. The length of the CDR3 is 14 residues. The V gene's germline CDR1 is SNHLY and CDR2 FYNNEI. CDR3 residues: CASSVAGSTDTQYF. The CDR3 region has the DNA TGTGCCAGCAGTGTTGCGGGTAGCACAGATACGCAGTATTTT.

The chain has TRBV7-8 and TRBJ2-7; 7 bases line up with TRBD1. There are 12 residues in the CDR3. CDR1 and CDR2 from the germline V gene are SGHVS and FQNEAQ. The trim removed 5 bases at V and 6 bases at J, leaving 4 bases unmatched. CDR3 sequence reads: CASSPRTGEQYF. CDR3 DNA: TGTGCCAGCAGCCCTAGGACAGGCGAGCAGTACTTC.

There are a few counts of this clone. V usage is TRBV19 and J usage is TRBJ2-5; 10 nucleotides line up with TRBD1. The trim removed 8 bases at V and 5 bases at J, leaving 11 bases unmatched. The CDR3 consists of 15 residues. Germline CDR1 reads LNHDA; CDR2 reads SQIVND (reference sequence). CDR3: CASRPTGGALETQYF. The DNA for the CDR3 is TGTGCCAGTCGGCCGACAGGGGGCGCGTTGGAGACCCAGTACTTC.

The rearrangement joins TRBV5-1 to TRBJ1-6; D is perhaps TRBD1 (6 bases). Trimming shortened V by 4 bases and J by 10 bases, and 18 bases separated the two germline ends. The CDR3 spans 15 residues. The germline V gene has CDR1 SGHRS and CDR2 YFSETQ. Written as DNA, the CDR3 is TGCGCCAGCAGCCCTCATCCCCGACAGGAATCACCCCTCCACTTT. Translating gives CASSPHPRQESPLHF.

The chain couples TRBV5-4 to TRBJ1-1; perhaps TRBD1 as D (6 bases). The CDR3 has 14 residues. Deletions cut 4 bases from V and 1 base from J, with 11 bases between. CDR1 and CDR2 from the germline V gene are SGHNT and YYREEE (reference sequence). CDR3 loop: CASSEQGKNTEAFF. The CDR3 coding sequence is TGTGCCAGCAGCGAACAGGGCAAGAACACTGAAGCTTTCTTT.

J is TRBJ2-7 and V is TRBV2; 8 bases align to TRBD2. Trimming at V came to 1 base and at J to 1 base, leaving 12 bases not matched to a gene. The germline V gene encodes CDR1 SNHLY and CDR2 FYNNEI. CDR3 length: 18 residues. The DNA of the CDR3 is TGTGCCAGCAGTGAAGGGCGGTTCGGGGGGGCCAGGTCCTACGAGCAGTACTTC. Protein: CASSEGRFGGARSYEQYF.

Written as DNA, the CDR3 is TGTGCCAGCAGACCCGACAGGTCTGGTTCACCCCTCCACTTT. Its protein product is CASRPDRSGSPLHF. The chain recombines TRBV6-5 with TRBJ1-6, with a possible D match to TRBD1 (6 bases). This CDR3 region has 14 residues. The germline V gene has CDR1 MNHEY and CDR2 SVGAGI. The germline V and J ends were trimmed by 6 bases and 9 bases, with 15 bases remaining between them.

V usage is TRBV28 and J usage is TRBJ1-1; a weak D match, TRBD1 (5 bases). The CDR3 length is 14 residues. V dropped 6 bases and J dropped 5 bases, with 16 bases sitting between them. Germline lookup yields CDR1 MDHEN and CDR2 SYDVKM. Here the CDR3 DNA reads TGTGCCAGCAGACCCGGACAAGCGGGGACTGAAGCTTTCTTT. This encodes CASRPGQAGTEAFF.

This chain connects TRBV5-1 to TRBJ1-2; D is unresolved. CDR3 length: 13 residues. V lost 4 bases and J 5 bases, leaving 12 bases between the germline ends. Germline CDR1 and CDR2: SGHRS and YFSETQ. The CDR3 DNA follows: TGCGCCAGCAGCGCATACAGCGGATATGGCTACACCTTC. Encoded protein: CASSAYSGYGYTF.

In this sample, this clone turned up once. The V and J genes are TRBV5-6 and TRBJ2-3; D uncertain. The CDR3 contains 12 residues. V lost 0 bases and J 8 bases, leaving 7 bases between the germline ends. CDR1 is SGHDT, CDR2 YYEEEE, per germline. The CDR3 DNA is TGTGCCAGCAGCTTGGCCAAGCTTACGCAGTATTTT. Amino acid sequence: CASSLAKLTQYF.

The J gene is TRBJ2-5, the V gene TRBV28, with 9 bases that match TRBD2. The CDR3 loop spans 17 amino acids. Germline lookup yields CDR1 MDHEN and CDR2 SYDVKM. J gave up 2 bases and V 4 bases, and 11 bases lay outside the gene matches. The CDR3 DNA reads as TGTGCCAGCAGTTCCCGGGGGCCTAGCGGGGCTCAAGAGACCCAGTACTTC. Residues: CASSSRGPSGAQETQYF.

This clone showed up just once. V and J are TRBV4-2 and TRBJ2-7; 11 positions agree with TRBD2. With 0 bases clipped from V and 5 bases from J, the junction kept 9 bases outside the gene matches. Germline CDR1 is LGHNA and CDR2 is YNFKEQ. The CDR3 length is 17 residues. This CDR3 reads CASSQELAGGPFDEQYF. CDR3 DNA: TGTGCCAGCAGCCAAGAATTAGCGGGGGGGCCCTTCGACGAGCAGTACTTC.

The CDR3 loop is CASWTGGGYTF. CDR3 DNA: TGTGCCAGCTGGACAGGGGGCGGCTACACCTTC. This chain uses TRBV28 with TRBJ1-2; TRBD1 agrees at 11 bases. There are 11 residues in the CDR3. V shed 8 bases and J 8 bases; nucleotides not matched to a gene: 1. The germline V gene encodes CDR1 MDHEN and CDR2 SYDVKM.

This clone turned up a few times. The rearrangement uses TRBV19 and TRBJ2-2; D unclear. Germline V gives CDR1 LNHDA, CDR2 SQIVND (reference sequence). Trimming left V 5 bases short and J 2 bases short, with 9 bases between. CDR3 size: 14 residues. CDR3 sequence reads: CASSLRLNTGELFF. DNA of the CDR3: TGTGCCAGTAGTCTCCGACTTAACACCGGGGAGCTGTTTTTT.

This clone was counted between two and nine times. This chain connects TRBV2 to TRBJ1-2, with D uncertain. V was clipped by 4 bases and J by 8 bases, with 14 bases between them. The CDR3 totals 13 residues. The germline CDR1 and CDR2 sequences are SNHLY and FYNNEI. The CDR3 nucleotides read TGTGCCAGCAGTGGGGCAGACCTATCGGGCTACACCTTC. Translating it yields CASSGADLSGYTF. The full variable domain, completed using reference TRBV2 and TRBJ1-2, is EPEVTQTPSHQVTQMGQEVILRCVPISNHLYFYWYRQILGQKVEFLVSFYNNEISEKSEIFDDQFSVERPDGSNFTLKIRSTKLEDSAMYFCASSGADLSGYTFGSGTRLTVV.